This entry lists 5 T cell receptor beta chains sequenced from one sample in a study of cytomegalovirus exposure and HLA in healthy donors. Vbeta (60) and Jbeta (13) primers were used in the PCR. TCRdb's copy holds only in-frame clones and misses some; the assay was immunoSEQ multiplex PCR. The sample contains 150,000 or so clones, around 82% of which appear only once. The specimen sequenced was PBMCs. The receptors originated from a man aged 50-60 years in good health and CMV-seronegative.

The chain carries TRBV9 and TRBJ2-5; a possible D gene is TRBD2 (6 bases). The CDR3 is made up of 16 amino acids. Germline assignment: CDR1 SGDLS and CDR2 YYNGEE. V shed 3 bases and J shed 0 bases, with 15 bases lying between them. In nucleotides, the CDR3 is TGTGCCAGCAGCGCGATGCATGGGACTCACCAAGAGACCCAGTACTTC. This gives the protein CASSAMHGTHQETQYF.

This clone was seen more than once but under ten times. The chain recombines TRBV7-8 with TRBJ2-3; D is perhaps TRBD2 (6 bases). Trimming took 3 bases from V and 3 from J, leaving 13 bases between them. In germline, CDR1 is SGHVS, CDR2 FQNEAQ. CDR3 length equals 15 residues. Here the CDR3 DNA reads TGTGCCAGCAGCTTTACGGGAGTGGGGACAGATACGCAGTATTTT. The encoded protein is CASSFTGVGTDTQYF.

CDR3 bases: TGTGCCAGCAGCTTCTGGACAGGGCTCGCCTCCCTGGAGACCCAGTACTTC. Amino acids: CASSFWTGLASLETQYF. The chain uses TRBV7-8 and TRBJ2-5, with 8 bases that match TRBD1. This CDR3 contains 17 residues. From germline, CDR1 is SGHVS and CDR2 FQNEAQ. V was pared by 3 bases and J by 5 bases, with 14 bases of the junction left unmatched.

This clone has just one count. The V and J genes are TRBV2 and TRBJ2-1, with 9 bases identical to TRBD2. CDR1 and CDR2 (germline): SNHLY, FYNNEI. The J segment lost 2 bases and the V segment lost 6 bases, leaving 2 bases of the junction unmatched. The CDR3 covers 14 residues. CDR3 DNA sequence: TGTGCCAGCAGAGCGGGGGGAGCCTACAATGAGCAGTTCTTC. As protein: CASRAGGAYNEQFF. Supplemented by reference TRBV2 and TRBJ2-1, the full variable domain reads EPEVTQTPSHQVTQMGQEVILRCVPISNHLYFYWYRQILGQKVEFLVSFYNNEISEKSEIFDDQFSVERPDGSNFTLKIRSTKLEDSAMYFCASRAGGAYNEQFFGPGTRLTVL.

The chain uses TRBV19 and TRBJ1-3; TRBD1 aligns across 9 bases. With V trimmed by 8 bases and J by 2 bases, 7 bases remained unmatched. CDR1 is LNHDA, CDR2 SQIVND, per germline (reference sequence). The CDR3 is made up of 15 amino acids. CDR3 sequence reads: CASFDRGSTGNTIYF. For the CDR3, the DNA is TGTGCCAGTTTCGACAGGGGGTCAACTGGAAACACCATATATTTT.